One and the same sample provided the 10 T cell receptor beta chains below, sequenced in a study of early T cells in non-severe SARS-CoV-2 infection. Via MiXCR, TCRdb re-called the 5' RACE reads, giving one row per CDR3 protein. Of tens of thousands of distinct CDR3 sequences in the sample, roughly an eighth are singletons; the top ten hold about 1.4%. The sample was whole blood. The source of these receptors is an adult who was a healthcare worker with PCR-confirmed SARS-CoV-2 infection or an uninfected control (not recorded which).

This chain connects TRBV29-1 to TRBJ2-5; 9 bases map to TRBD1. J gave up 1 base and V 6 bases, and 15 bases lay outside the gene matches. CDR1 is SQVTM, CDR2 ANQGSEA, per germline. The CDR3 has 17 amino acids. CDR3 in DNA: TGCAGCGTCCGGGGACAGGGCAAACGCGCTATCCAAGAGACCCAGTACTTC. Translating gives CSVRGQGKRAIQETQYF.

This clonotype was recorded at least ten times. V gene TRBV9 combines with J gene TRBJ1-4; D remains unclear. The CDR3 totals 15 residues. Germline CDR1 SGDLS, CDR2 YYNGEE. Between the trimmed V and J ends, which lost 2 bases and 0 bases, there was a span of 8 bases. CDR3 loop: CASSVTHATNEKLFF. In nucleotides, the CDR3 is TGTGCCAGCAGCGTGACTCATGCAACTAATGAAAAACTGTTTTTT.

Ten or more counts support this clonotype. The chain combines TRBV30 with TRBJ1-1; no reliable D call. Trimming shortened V by 4 bases and J by 0 bases, and 9 bases separated the two germline ends. Germline loops: CDR1 GTSNPN, CDR2 SVGIG (reference sequence). This CDR3 contains 13 residues. In DNA, the CDR3 is TGTGCCTGGAACCCCGGAGTGAACACTGAAGCTTTCTTT. This sequence encodes CAWNPGVNTEAFF.

This clonotype was found many times. The chain joins TRBV10-3 to TRBJ2-2, with D possibly being TRBD1 (5 bases). CDR1 is ENHRY, CDR2 SYGVKD, per germline. The CDR3 totals 13 residues. Between the trimmed V and J ends, which lost 9 bases and 1 base, there was a span of 9 bases. CDR3 residues: CAIRTGNTGELFF. Written as DNA, the CDR3 is TGTGCCATTAGAACAGGGAACACCGGGGAGCTGTTTTTT.

In DNA, the CDR3 is TGCAGTGCTAGAGAACCTACCTACGAGCAGTACTTC. This translates into CSAREPTYEQYF. The chain couples TRBV20-1 to TRBJ2-7; D not resolved. CDR1 is DFQATT, CDR2 SNEGSKA, per germline (reference sequence). This CDR3 is 12 amino acids long. Trimming shortened V by 0 bases and J by 2 bases, and 5 bases separated the two germline ends.

This clonotype was counted a few times. The chain carries TRBV5-1 and TRBJ2-1; 11 bases align to TRBD2. V trimming: 4 bases; J trimming: 7 bases; junction bases outside the gene matches: 13. Germline assignment: CDR1 SGHRS and CDR2 YFSETQ. The CDR3 has 17 amino acids. The CDR3 region has the DNA TGCGCCAGCAGCCCCTTGAGTCTAGCGGGGGGCCCAAATGAGCAGTTCTTC. As protein: CASSPLSLAGGPNEQFF.

This clonotype was recorded many times. The chain has TRBV5-1 and TRBJ1-1; D not certain. Trimming pared 0 bases from V and 2 bases from J, leaving 11 bases between. The CDR3 loop spans 15 amino acids. In germline, CDR1 is SGHRS, CDR2 YFSETQ. The CDR3 region is CASSLGWTGNTEAFF. For the CDR3, the DNA is TGCGCCAGCAGCTTGGGATGGACGGGAAACACTGAAGCTTTCTTT.

This chain uses TRBV9 with TRBJ1-6; no clear D gene. V was trimmed by 0 bases and J by 2 bases, leaving 6 bases between them. The CDR3 runs to 15 residues. Germline lookup yields CDR1 SGDLS and CDR2 YYNGEE. The CDR3 protein is CASSVGVPYNSPLHF. The CDR3 DNA is TGTGCCAGCAGCGTAGGGGTTCCCTATAATTCACCCCTCCACTTT.

The sample holds one count of this clonotype. The rearrangement uses TRBV21-1 and TRBJ2-7; TRBD1, the D gene given by the table, was not confirmed from the DNA. TRBV21-1 is listed as a pseudogene. The CDR3 length is 16 residues. DNA for the CDR3: TGTGCCAGCAGCACCCGAGGACAGGGGAGCTCCTACGAGCAGTACTTC. Residues: CASSTRGQGSSYEQYF.

The chain carries TRBV16 and TRBJ1-5; no clear D. V was shortened by 0 bases and J by 6 bases, with 6 bases between the two germline ends. The CDR3 contains 13 residues. Germline V gene lookup returns CDR1 KGHSY and CDR2 FQNENV. The CDR3: CASSQSKGQPQHF. CDR3 bases: TGTGCCAGCAGCCAATCTAAAGGTCAGCCCCAGCATTTT.